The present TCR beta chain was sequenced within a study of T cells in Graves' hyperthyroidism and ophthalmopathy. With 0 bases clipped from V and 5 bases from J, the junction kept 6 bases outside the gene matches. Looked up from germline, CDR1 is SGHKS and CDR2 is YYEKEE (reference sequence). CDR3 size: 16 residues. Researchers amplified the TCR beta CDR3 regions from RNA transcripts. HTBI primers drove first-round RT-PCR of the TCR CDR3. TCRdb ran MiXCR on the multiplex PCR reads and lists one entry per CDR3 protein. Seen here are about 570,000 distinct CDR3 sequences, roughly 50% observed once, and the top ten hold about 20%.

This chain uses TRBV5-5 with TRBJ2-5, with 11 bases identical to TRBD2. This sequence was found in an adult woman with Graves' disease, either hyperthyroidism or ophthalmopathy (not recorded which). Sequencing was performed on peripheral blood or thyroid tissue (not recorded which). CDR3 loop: CASSLARLAGRETQYF. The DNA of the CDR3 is TGTGCCAGCAGCTTGGCCCGACTAGCGGGACGGGAGACCCAGTACTTC.